These 3 T cell receptor beta chains came from one sample sequenced in a study of tumor and adjacent non-tumor tissue in lung cancer. The library came from three nested PCR rounds adapted from ARM-PCR protocols. Each CDR3 protein gets one entry after TCRdb re-called the multiplex PCR reads with MiXCR. Seen here are 77,000 or so distinct CDR3 sequences, around 80% observed once, and the top ten hold less than 50%. The template was RNA from unsorted bulk tissue. This non-tumor lung sample came from over 3 cm beyond the tumor edge. The sample was distant non-tumor lung tissue. The receptors were gathered from a man between 65 and 85 years old with non-small cell lung cancer.

Note on this clonotype: The conserved final phenylalanine or tryptophan is absent from the CDR3, which likely points to a read error. The chain is built from TRBV11-3 and TRBJ2-1; D may be TRBD1 or TRBD2 (5 bases each). The CDR3 covers 14 residues. The germline gives CDR1 SGHNT, CDR2 YENEEA. Trimming shortened V by 5 bases and J by 0 bases, and 8 bases separated the two germline ends. The CDR3 DNA reads as TGTGCCAGCAGCCCAGGGAGCTCCTACAATGAGCAGTTCATC. Protein: CASSPGSSYNEQFI.

Notes on this clonotype: The junction departs from the called germline gene at one end, perhaps through a read error. The rearrangement uses TRBV10-2 and TRBJ2-5; D might be TRBD1 or TRBD2, each matching 5 bases. In germline, CDR1 is WSHSY, CDR2 SAAADI. There are 14 residues in the CDR3. The CDR3 loop reads CASRTGPIQEPQYF. Here the CDR3 DNA reads TGCGCCAGCAGGACGGGACCGATCCAAGAGCCCCAGTACTTC.

The chain employs TRBV20-1 and TRBJ2-2; a possible D gene is TRBD2 (5 bases). Germline V lookup: CDR1 DFQATT, CDR2 SNEGSKA (reference sequence). Trimming removed 6 bases from V and 2 bases from J, with 13 bases in between. The CDR3 is made up of 14 amino acids. CDR3 coding DNA: TGCAGTGCGTTAGCGACCATAAACACCGGGGAGCTGTTTTTT. It specifies CSALATINTGELFF.